These T cell receptor beta chains were read from a single sample in a study of human T cells and chemical hapten exposure. TCRdb passed the RACE reads through MiXCR, listing each CDR3 protein once. The sample lists about 99,000 distinct CDR3 sequences, around an eighth occurring once. The sequenced sample was whole blood, obtained in connection with sensitization to the hapten diphenylcyclopropenone (DPC). All receptors come from a woman in her thirties or forties with alopecia areata. Some clones in this sample may be carry-over from other donors' samples. The CDR3 runs from the conserved cysteine through the conserved F or W. The D gene is left open where the match is weak. Expanded clones get a size class; other rows say once, few or many, or leave the size out.

.,.,TRBV7-2,14,TRBJ2-5,TGTGCCAGCAGCACTCAGGGAGTTGGAGAGACCCAGTACTTC,CASSTQGVGETQYF
many,.,TRBV28,14,TRBJ1-1,TGTGCCAGCAGTCTTCACAGCCGGGACACTGAAGCTTTCTTT,CASSLHSRDTEAFF
few,.,TRBV18,17,TRBJ2-7,TGTGCCAGCTCCCCTGGTGAGAGTTTGGCGGGGACCTACGAGCAGTACTTC,CASSPGESLAGTYEQYF
.,TRBD2,TRBV5-1,14,TRBJ2-1,TGCGCCAGCAGCTTGGTAGCGGGGCCGAATGAGCAGTTCTTC,CASSLVAGPNEQFF
.,.,TRBV3-1,16,TRBJ2-2,TGTGCCAGCAGCCAAGACGCACGAGAGTACACCGGGGAGCTGTTTTTT,CASSQDAREYTGELFF
few,TRBD1,TRBV29-1,14,TRBJ1-1,TGCAGCGCGGGACAGGGAGGGATGTACACTGAAGCTTTCTTT,CSAGQGGMYTEAFF
few,.,TRBV7-6,16,TRBJ2-5,TGTGCCAGCAGCCCGCCCACAGGTTTCGGGCAAGAGACCCAGTACTTC,CASSPPTGFGQETQYF
few,TRBD1,TRBV10-1,15,TRBJ1-5,TGCGCCAGCAGTGAGAACAGGGGGCCGGATCAGCCCCAGCATTTT,CASSENRGPDQPQHF
.,.,TRBV28,11,TRBJ1-1,TGTGCCAGCAGTTTAGGACCTGAAGCTTTCTTT,CASSLGPEAFF
.,.,TRBV9,13,TRBJ2-7,TGTGCCAGCAGCGTAGCAGGGGCAGGCGAGCAGTACTTC,CASSVAGAGEQYF
.,.,TRBV20-1,16,TRBJ2-3,TGCAGTGCTAGAGATGAAGGGGCTAGCGACACAGATACGCAGTATTTT,CSARDEGASDTDTQYF
.,.,TRBV6-5,12,TRBJ2-3,TGTGCCAGCAGTTACCGGGGTGATACGCAGTATTTT,CASSYRGDTQYF
.,.,TRBV4-3,14,TRBJ2-5,TGCGCCAGCAGCCCGACAGGACGCCAAGAGACCCAGTACTTC,CASSPTGRQETQYF
.,.,TRBV7-9,13,TRBJ2-7,TGTGCCAGCAGCTTACAGGGGGGGACCGAGCAGTACTTC,CASSLQGGTEQYF
.,.,TRBV9,12,TRBJ2-2,TGTGCCAGCGCAGTTGACACCGGGGAGCTGTTTTTT,CASAVDTGELFF
.,TRBD2,TRBV6-1,19,TRBJ2-7,TGTGCCAGCATGGGAACAGGGGGTGATCCACTAGCGGGGTTCTACGAGCAGTACTTC,CASMGTGGDPLAGFYEQYF
.,TRBD2,TRBV5-4,16,TRBJ2-7,TGTGCCAGCAGCCCTGGCGGTAGCGGGCAATCCTACGAGCAGTACTTC,CASSPGGSGQSYEQYF
.,TRBD1,TRBV28,14,TRBJ2-7,TGTGCCAGCAGTTTAGGGACAGGGGGGCTCGAGCAGTACTTC,CASSLGTGGLEQYF
few,TRBD1,TRBV6-1,15,TRBJ2-2,TGTGCCACCACGACAGGGGAGGTGAAAACCGGGGAGCTGTTTTTT,CATTTGEVKTGELFF
.,.,TRBV7-9,16,TRBJ2-7,TGTGCCAGCAGATCAACCGGCCAGCGGAGTTTCTACGAGCAGTACTTC,CASRSTGQRSFYEQYF
few,.,TRBV28,15,TRBJ1-5,TGTGCCAGCAGTGGGGGACAAGCTAGCAATCAGCCCCAGCATTTT,CASSGGQASNQPQHF
many,.,TRBV6-6,12,TRBJ1-2,TGTGCCAGCAGCTCCAACAGTGATGGCTACACCTTC,CASSSNSDGYTF
.,.,TRBV24-1,16,TRBJ2-2,TGTGCCACCAGTGATCTGCCGGGACGAAACACCGGGGAGCTGTTTTTT,CATSDLPGRNTGELFF
many,.,TRBV4-2,13,TRBJ2-7,TGTGCCAGCAGCCAAGAGGGACTCTACGAGCAGTACTTC,CASSQEGLYEQYF